This T cell receptor beta chain appears in the sequencing data of a study of CD8+ T cells in alopecia areata. Treatment of the sample: oral pan-JAK inhibitor, 5-10 mg twice daily. In alopecia areata patients, both lesional scalp punch biopsies and peripheral blood were collected. This clone was found a few times. The antigen remains unidentified. Germline V gene data show CDR1 as MNHEY and CDR2 as SVGAGI. The CDR3 loop spans 15 amino acids. The V end lost 5 bases, the J end lost 2 bases, and 13 bases lay between the germline ends. Sequencing templates came from extracted RNA that was reverse transcribed into cDNA. The table came from immunoSEQ multiplex PCR; TCRdb's copy has only in-frame clones and leaves some out. Of 150,000 to 200,000 clones in the sample, less than 70% were seen once. Notes on the study in general: A single nonresponder leaves the baseline CD8+ expansion link to response uncertain.

V gene TRBV6-5 combines with J gene TRBJ1-5, with TRBD1 as a possible D gene (5 bases). The sample here was CD4+ T cells sorted from blood, taken at week 24, from a patient treated with tofacitinib. The receptor's source is a human donor with alopecia areata. The CDR3 here is CASSLQGRGNQPQHF. The CDR3, as DNA: TGTGCCAGCAGTCTCCAGGGAAGGGGCAATCAGCCCCAGCATTTT.